This TCR beta chain came from a study of immune heterogeneity within non-small cell lung tumors. Across the whole study: Classification of the tumors gave a handful of squamous cell carcinomas, around nine non-squamous carcinomas and 1 not otherwise specified.

Germline V gene sequence: CDR1 LGHDT, CDR2 YNNKEL (reference sequence). Trimming took 5 bases from V and 3 from J, leaving 19 bases between them. The CDR3 contains 17 residues. Template came from bulk tumor genomic DNA, at approximately 600 ng per sample. Widely spaced biopsies, several per primary tumor, were obtained at surgery. Curative surgical treatment was performed in patients who had newly diagnosed, untreated non-small cell lung cancer. CDR3 of TCR beta was amplified by multiplex PCR that used 32 V and 13 J primers. In TCRdb, the multiplex PCR reads were re-called with MiXCR into one record per CDR3 protein. The data show thousands of distinct CDR3 sequences, under 55% seen once. A note on this clonotype: Its specificity is unknown.

General study results and limits: Multiple tumor sites within a patient showed recurrence of identical dominant CDR3 beta clonotypes; site-unique high-frequency clones were present as well. Local tumor mutational burden correlated moderately but significantly with local T-cell clonality (R roughly 0.34).

The chain has TRBV3-1 and TRBJ2-2; D is perhaps TRBD2 (6 bases). Sample: lung tumor tissue. The sequence came from a man in his fifties or sixties with non-small cell lung cancer. The CDR3 here is CASSDIGGTSDTGELFF. CDR3 DNA sequence: TGTGCCAGCAGCGATATCGGCGGGACCTCGGACACCGGGGAGCTGTTTTTT.